These 2 T cell receptor beta chains share one sample of origin, sequenced in a study of blood T cell repertoires in COVID-19. Sequencing used immunoSEQ multiplex PCR; TCRdb keeps in-frame clones, though not all of them. The repertoire holds about 230,000 clones, approximately 90% seen once, with under 14% in the top ten. Sequenced input: peripheral blood. The receptors were sampled from a man between 45 and 60 years old with COVID-19, enrolled during active disease.

The chain is built from TRBV12-5 and TRBJ2-7; 9 bases map to TRBD1. The CDR3 consists of 15 residues. J gave up 2 bases and V 2 bases, and 4 bases lay outside the gene matches. CDR1 and CDR2 (germline): LGHNT, FRNRAP. This CDR3 reads CASGLLGQGAYEQYF. CDR3 coding DNA: TGTGCTAGTGGTTTGCTGGGACAGGGAGCCTACGAGCAGTACTTC.

Comments on this clone: The conserved closing phenylalanine or tryptophan is absent in this CDR3, likely reflecting a read error. Because the CDR3's place on the DNA is in doubt, the DNA is left out and the CDR3 is given as listed by TCRdb. The chain carries TRBV25-1 and TRBJ1-2; TRBD1 is the table's D call, not checked against the DNA. The germline V gene encodes CDR1 MGHDK and CDR2 SYGVNS. Including both end residues, the CDR3 is 9 amino acids long. CDR3 sequence reads: CASRDSGTS.